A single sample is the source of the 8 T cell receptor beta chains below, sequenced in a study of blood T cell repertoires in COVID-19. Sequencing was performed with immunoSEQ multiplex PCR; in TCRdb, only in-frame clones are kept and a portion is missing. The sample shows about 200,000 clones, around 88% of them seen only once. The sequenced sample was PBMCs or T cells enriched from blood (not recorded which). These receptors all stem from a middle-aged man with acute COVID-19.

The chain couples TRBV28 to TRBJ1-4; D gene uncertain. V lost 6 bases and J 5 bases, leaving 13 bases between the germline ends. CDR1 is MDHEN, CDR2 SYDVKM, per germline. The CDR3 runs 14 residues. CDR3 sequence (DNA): TGTGCCAGCAGCCCGAATGCGGGGAATGAAAAACTGTTTTTT. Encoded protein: CASSPNAGNEKLFF.

CDR3: CASSDGWDRVIYGNQPQHF. Written as DNA, the CDR3 is TGTGCCAGTAGTGACGGATGGGACAGGGTAATATACGGCAATCAGCCCCAGCATTTT. V is TRBV19 and J is TRBJ1-5; 9 bases match TRBD1. V dropped 5 bases and J dropped 2; count of bases not matched to a gene: 16. CDR1 and CDR2 from the germline V gene are LNHDA and SQIVND (reference sequence). The CDR3 is 19 residues long.

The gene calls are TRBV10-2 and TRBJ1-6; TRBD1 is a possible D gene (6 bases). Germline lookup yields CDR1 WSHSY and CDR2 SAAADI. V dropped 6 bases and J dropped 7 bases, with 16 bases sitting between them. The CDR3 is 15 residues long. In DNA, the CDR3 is TGCGCCAGCAGCGAGCAGGGGTACGGGAATTCACCCCTCCACTTT. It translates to CASSEQGYGNSPLHF.

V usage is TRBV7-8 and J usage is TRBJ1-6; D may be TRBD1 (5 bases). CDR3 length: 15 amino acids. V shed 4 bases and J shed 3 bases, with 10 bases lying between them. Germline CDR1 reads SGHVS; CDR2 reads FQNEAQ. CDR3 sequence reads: CASSSIDSYNSPLHF. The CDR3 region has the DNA TGTGCCAGCAGCTCCATAGACAGCTATAATTCACCCCTCCACTTT.

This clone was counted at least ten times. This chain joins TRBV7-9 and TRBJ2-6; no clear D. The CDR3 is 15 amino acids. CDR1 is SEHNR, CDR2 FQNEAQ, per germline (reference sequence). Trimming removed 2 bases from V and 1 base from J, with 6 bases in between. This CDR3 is CASSLRTSGANVLTF. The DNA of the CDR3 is TGTGCCAGCAGCTTAAGAACTTCTGGGGCCAACGTCCTGACTTTC.

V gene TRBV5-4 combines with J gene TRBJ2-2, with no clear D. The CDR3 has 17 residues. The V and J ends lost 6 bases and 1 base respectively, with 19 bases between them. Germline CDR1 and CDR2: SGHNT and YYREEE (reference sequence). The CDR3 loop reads CASTTSTPTVNTGELFF. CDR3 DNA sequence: TGTGCCAGCACCACTTCCACCCCCACGGTGAACACCGGGGAGCTGTTTTTT.

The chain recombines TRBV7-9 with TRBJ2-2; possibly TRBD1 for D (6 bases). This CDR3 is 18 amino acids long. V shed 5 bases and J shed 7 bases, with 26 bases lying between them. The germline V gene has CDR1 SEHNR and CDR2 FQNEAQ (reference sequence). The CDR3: CASSPFAGAAKGSGELFF. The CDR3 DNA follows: TGTGCCAGCAGCCCCTTCGCAGGGGCGGCTAAAGGAAGCGGGGAGCTGTTTTTT.

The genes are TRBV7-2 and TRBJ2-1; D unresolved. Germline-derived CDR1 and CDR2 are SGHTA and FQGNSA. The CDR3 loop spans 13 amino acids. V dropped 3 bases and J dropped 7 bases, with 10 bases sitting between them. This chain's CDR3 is CASSFRMENEQFF. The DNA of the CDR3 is TGTGCCAGCAGCTTTAGGATGGAGAATGAGCAGTTCTTC.